The clone carrying this T cell receptor (beta chain) was recorded only once. Its target is unknown. The sample originates from a study of blood T cells in healthy people across ages. A second about 7 to 12 cycle PCR used barcoded and J-beta primers. TCRdb fed the 5' RACE reads into MiXCR, producing one record per CDR3 protein. This sample yields approximately 320,000 distinct CDR3 sequences, of which roughly 27% are seen a single time; 29% belongs to the top ten. The CDR3 runs 16 residues. J was trimmed by 3 bases and V by 5 bases; bases with no gene match: 5. Study results and caveats: Measured against age, TCR beta diversity per million T cells decreased in a roughly linear manner.

The chain uses TRBV12-3 or TRBV12-4 and TRBJ2-3; 13 positions agree with TRBD2. The TCR originated in a woman aged 70-85 years in good health. Sequencing was performed on blood. DNA of the CDR3: TGTGCCAGCAGTCACGGACTAGCGGGAGCGACAGATACGCAGTATTTT. It yields the protein CASSHGLAGATDTQYF.